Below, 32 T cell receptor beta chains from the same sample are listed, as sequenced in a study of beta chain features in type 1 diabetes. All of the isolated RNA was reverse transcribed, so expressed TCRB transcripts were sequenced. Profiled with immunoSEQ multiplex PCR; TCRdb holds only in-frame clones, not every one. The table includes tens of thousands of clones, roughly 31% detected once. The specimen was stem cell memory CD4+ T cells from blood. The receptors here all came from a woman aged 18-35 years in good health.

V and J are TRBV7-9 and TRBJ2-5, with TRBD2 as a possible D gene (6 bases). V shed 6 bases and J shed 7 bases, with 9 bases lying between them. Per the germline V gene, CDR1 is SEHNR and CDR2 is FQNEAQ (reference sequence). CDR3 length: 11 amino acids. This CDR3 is CASRGGGTQYF. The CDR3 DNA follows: TGTGCCAGCAGGGGAGGAGGGACCCAGTACTTC.

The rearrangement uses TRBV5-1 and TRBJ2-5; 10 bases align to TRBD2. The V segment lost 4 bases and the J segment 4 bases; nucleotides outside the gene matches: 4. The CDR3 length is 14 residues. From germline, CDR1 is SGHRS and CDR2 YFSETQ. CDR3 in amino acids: CASSPGTSVETQYF. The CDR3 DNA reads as TGCGCCAGCAGCCCCGGGACTAGCGTAGAGACCCAGTACTTC.

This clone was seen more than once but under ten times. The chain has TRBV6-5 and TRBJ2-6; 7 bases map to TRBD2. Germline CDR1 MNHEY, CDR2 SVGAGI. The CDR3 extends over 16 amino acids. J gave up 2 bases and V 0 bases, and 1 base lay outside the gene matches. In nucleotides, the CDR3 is TGTGCCAGCAGTTACTCGGGGGGGACTGGGGCCAACGTCCTGACTTTC. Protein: CASSYSGGTGANVLTF.

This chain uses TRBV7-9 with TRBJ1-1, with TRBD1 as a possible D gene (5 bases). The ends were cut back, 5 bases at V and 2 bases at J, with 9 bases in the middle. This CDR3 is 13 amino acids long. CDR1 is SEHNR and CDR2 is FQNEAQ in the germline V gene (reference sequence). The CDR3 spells CASSLQANTEAFF. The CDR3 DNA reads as TGTGCCAGCAGCCTACAGGCTAACACTGAAGCTTTCTTT.

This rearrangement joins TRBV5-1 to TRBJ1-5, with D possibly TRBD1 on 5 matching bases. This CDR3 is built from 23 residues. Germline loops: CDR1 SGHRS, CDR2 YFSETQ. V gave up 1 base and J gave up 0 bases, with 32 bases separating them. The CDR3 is CASSLKRFGAGEQRNYSNQPQHF. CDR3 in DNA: TGCGCCAGCAGCTTGAAACGGTTTGGGGCTGGGGAACAAAGGAACTATAGCAATCAGCCCCAGCATTTT.

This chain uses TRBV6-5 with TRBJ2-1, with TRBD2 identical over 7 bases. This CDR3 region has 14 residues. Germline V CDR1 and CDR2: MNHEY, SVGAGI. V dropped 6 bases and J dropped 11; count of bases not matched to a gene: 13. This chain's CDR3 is CASRGGLPAVQQFF. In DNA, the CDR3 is TGTGCCAGCAGGGGGGGACTACCGGCGGTTCAGCAGTTCTTC.

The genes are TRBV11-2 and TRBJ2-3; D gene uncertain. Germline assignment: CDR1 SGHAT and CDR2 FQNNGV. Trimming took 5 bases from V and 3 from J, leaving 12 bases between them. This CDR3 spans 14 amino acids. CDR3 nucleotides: TGTGCCAGCAGCCCTGCCGGGTTTACAGATACGCAGTATTTT. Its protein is CASSPAGFTDTQYF.

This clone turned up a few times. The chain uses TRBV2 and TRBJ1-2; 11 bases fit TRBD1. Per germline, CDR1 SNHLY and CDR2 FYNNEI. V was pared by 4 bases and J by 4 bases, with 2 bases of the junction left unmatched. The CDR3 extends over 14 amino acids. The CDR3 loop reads CASSGGQGAYGYTF. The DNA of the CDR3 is TGTGCCAGCAGTGGCGGACAGGGGGCCTATGGCTACACCTTC.

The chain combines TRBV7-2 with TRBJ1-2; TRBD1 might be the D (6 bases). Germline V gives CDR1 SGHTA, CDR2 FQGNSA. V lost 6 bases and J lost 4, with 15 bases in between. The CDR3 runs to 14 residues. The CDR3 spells CASSWDKGPYGYTF. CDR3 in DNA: TGTGCCAGCAGTTGGGACAAGGGGCCCTATGGCTACACCTTC.

The CDR3 protein is CAWSGQGNSPLHF. CDR3 nucleotide sequence: TGTGCCTGGAGCGGACAGGGGAATTCACCCCTCCACTTT. The chain is built from TRBV30 and TRBJ1-6, with 9 bases lining up with TRBD1. CDR1 and CDR2 (germline): GTSNPN, SVGIG (reference sequence). The CDR3 is made up of 13 amino acids. V was pared by 3 bases and J by 7 bases, with 1 base of the junction left unmatched.

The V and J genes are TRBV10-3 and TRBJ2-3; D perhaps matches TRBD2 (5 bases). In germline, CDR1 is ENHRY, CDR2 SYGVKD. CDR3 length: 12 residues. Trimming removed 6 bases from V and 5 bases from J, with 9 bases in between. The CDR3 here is CAIRADQDTQYF. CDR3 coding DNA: TGTGCCATCAGAGCGGACCAAGATACGCAGTATTTT.

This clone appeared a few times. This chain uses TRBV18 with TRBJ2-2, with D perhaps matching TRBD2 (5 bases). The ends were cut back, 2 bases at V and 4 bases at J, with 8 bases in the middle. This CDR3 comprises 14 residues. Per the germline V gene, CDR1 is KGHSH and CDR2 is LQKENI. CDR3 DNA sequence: TGTGCCAGCTCACCAGCTACTAGCACCGGGGAGCTGTTTTTT. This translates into CASSPATSTGELFF.

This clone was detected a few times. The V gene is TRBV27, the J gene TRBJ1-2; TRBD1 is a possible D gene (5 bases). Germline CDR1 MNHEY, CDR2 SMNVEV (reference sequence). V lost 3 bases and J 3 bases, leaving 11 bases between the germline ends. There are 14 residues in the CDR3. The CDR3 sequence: CASSFGAGDYGYTF. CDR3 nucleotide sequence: TGTGCCAGCAGTTTTGGCGCGGGGGACTATGGCTACACCTTC.

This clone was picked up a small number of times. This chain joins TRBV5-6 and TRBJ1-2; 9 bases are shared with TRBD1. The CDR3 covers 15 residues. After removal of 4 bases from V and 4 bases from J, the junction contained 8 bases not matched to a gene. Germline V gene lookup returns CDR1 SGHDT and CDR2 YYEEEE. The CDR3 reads CASSDRTGQGYGYTF. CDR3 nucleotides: TGTGCCAGCAGCGATCGAACGGGACAGGGCTATGGCTACACCTTC.

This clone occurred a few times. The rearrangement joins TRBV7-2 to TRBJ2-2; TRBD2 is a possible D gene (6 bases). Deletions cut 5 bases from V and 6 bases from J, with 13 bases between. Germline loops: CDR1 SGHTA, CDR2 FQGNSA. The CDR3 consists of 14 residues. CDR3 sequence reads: CASSPGTASGELFF. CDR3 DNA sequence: TGTGCCAGCAGCCCCGGGACTGCCTCCGGGGAGCTGTTTTTT.

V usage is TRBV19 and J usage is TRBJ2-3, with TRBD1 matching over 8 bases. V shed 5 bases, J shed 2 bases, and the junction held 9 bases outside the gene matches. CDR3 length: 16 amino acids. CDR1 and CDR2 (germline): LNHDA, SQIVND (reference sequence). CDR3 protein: CASSVQGARFTDTQYF. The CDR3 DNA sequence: TGTGCCAGTAGTGTGCAGGGGGCGCGATTCACAGATACGCAGTATTTT.

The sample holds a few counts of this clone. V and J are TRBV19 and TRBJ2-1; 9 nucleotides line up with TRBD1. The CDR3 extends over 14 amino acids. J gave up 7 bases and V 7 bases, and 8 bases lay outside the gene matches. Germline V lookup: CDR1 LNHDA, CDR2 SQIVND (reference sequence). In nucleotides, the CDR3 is TGTGCCAGTACCTCGGACAGGGGTGGGAATGAGCAGTTCTTC. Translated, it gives CASTSDRGGNEQFF.

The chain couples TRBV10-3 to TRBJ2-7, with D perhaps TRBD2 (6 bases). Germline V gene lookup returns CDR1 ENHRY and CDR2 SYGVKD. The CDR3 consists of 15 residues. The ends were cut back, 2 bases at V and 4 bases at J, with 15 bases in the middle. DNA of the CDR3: TGTGCCATCAGTGAGCCGTCGGGACTTGTATACGAGCAGTACTTC. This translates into CAISEPSGLVYEQYF.

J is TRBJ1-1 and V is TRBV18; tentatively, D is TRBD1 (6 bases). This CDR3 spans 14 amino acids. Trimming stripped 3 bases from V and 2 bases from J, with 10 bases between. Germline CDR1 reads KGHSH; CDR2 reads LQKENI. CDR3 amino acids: CASSPNRDNTEAFF. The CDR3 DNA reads TGTGCCAGCTCACCGAACAGGGACAACACTGAAGCTTTCTTT.

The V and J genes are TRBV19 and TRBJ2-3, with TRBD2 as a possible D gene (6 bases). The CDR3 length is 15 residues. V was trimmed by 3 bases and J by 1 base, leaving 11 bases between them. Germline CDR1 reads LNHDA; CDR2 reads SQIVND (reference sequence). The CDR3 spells CASSIGREGTDTQYF. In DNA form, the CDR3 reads TGTGCCAGTAGTATCGGGCGGGAAGGCACAGATACGCAGTATTTT.

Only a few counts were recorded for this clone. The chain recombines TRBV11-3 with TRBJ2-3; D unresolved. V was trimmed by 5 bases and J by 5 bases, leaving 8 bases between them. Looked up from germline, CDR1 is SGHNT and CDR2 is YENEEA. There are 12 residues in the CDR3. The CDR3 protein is CASSHSRDTQYF. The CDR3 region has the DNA TGTGCCAGCAGCCATAGCCGAGATACGCAGTATTTT.

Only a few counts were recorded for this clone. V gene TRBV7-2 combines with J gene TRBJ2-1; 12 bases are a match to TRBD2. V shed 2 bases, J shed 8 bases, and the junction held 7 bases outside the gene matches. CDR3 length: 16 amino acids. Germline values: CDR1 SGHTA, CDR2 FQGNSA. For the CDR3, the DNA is TGTGCCAGCAGCTTAACCCTAGCGGGGGGGCTGGATGAGCAGTTCTTC. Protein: CASSLTLAGGLDEQFF.

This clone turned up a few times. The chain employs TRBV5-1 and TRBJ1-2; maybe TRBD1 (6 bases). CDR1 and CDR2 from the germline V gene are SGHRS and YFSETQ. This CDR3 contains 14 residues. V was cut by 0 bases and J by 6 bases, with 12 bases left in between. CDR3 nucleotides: TGCGCCAGCAGCTTGGTGGTACAGGGAGATGGCTACACCTTC. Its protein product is CASSLVVQGDGYTF.

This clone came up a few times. CDR3 in DNA: TGTGCCAGCTTAAGACAGGGGAACACTGAAGCTTTCTTT. Protein: CASLRQGNTEAFF. The V gene is TRBV28, the J gene TRBJ1-1, with 7 nucleotides matching TRBD1. The germline CDR1 and CDR2 sequences are MDHEN and SYDVKM. J lost 1 base, V lost 8 bases, and 4 bases had no gene match. CDR3 length: 13 amino acids.

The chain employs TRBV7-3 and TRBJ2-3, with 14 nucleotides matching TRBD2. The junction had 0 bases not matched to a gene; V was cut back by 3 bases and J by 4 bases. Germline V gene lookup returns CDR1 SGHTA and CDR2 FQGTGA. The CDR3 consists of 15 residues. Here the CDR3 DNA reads TGTGCCAGCAGCTTGGGACTAGCGGGGGCAGATACGCAGTATTTT. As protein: CASSLGLAGADTQYF.

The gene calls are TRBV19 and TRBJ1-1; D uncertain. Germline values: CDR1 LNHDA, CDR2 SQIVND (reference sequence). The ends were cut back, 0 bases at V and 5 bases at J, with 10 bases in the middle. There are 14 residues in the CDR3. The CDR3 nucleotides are TGTGCCAGTAGTATAGAGAACCGGGGAACTGAAGCTTTCTTT. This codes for CASSIENRGTEAFF.

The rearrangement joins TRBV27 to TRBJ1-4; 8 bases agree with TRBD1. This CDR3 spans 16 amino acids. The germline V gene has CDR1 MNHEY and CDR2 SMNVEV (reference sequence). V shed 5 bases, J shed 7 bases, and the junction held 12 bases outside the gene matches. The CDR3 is CASSRITGTGVEKLFF. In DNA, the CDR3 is TGTGCCAGCAGTCGAATAACCGGGACAGGAGTTGAAAAACTGTTTTTT.

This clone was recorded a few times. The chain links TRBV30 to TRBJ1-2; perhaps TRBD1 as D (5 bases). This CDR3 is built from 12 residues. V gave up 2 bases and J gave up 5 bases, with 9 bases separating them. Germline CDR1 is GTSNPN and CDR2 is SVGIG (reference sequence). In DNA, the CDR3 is TGTGCCTGGAGTCGGGGGGGTTATGGCTACACCTTC. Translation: CAWSRGGYGYTF. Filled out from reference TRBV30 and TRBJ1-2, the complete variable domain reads SQTIHQWPATLVQPVGSPLSLECTVEGTSNPNLYWYRQAAGRGLQLLFYSVGIGQISSEVPQNLSASRPQDRQFILSSKKLLLSDSGFYLCAWSRGGYGYTFGSGTRLTVV.

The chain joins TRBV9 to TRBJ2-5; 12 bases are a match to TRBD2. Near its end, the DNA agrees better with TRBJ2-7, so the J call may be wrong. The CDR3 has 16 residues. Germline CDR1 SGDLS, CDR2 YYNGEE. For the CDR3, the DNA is TGTGCCAGCAGCGCGGGACTAGCGGGTTCTTCCTACGAGCAGTACTTC. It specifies CASSAGLAGSSYEQYF.

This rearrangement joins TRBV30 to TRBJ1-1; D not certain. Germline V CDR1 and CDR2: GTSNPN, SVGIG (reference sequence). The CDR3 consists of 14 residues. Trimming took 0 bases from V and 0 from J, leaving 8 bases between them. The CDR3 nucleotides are TGTGCCTGGAGTGTATTGACTTTGAACACTGAAGCTTTCTTT. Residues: CAWSVLTLNTEAFF.

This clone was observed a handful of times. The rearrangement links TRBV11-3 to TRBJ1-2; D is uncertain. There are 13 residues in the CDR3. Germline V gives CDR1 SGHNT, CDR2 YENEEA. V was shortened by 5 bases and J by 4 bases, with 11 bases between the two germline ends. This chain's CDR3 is CASSPRSGYGYTF. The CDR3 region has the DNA TGTGCCAGCAGCCCAAGGAGCGGCTATGGCTACACCTTC.

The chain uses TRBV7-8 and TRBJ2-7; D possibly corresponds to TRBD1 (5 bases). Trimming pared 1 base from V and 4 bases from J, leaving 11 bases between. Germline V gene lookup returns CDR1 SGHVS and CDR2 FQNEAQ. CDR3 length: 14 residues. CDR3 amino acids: CASSLVDTGYEQYF. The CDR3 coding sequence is TGTGCCAGCAGCTTAGTGGACACAGGATACGAGCAGTACTTC.